This T cell receptor beta chain was observed in a study of shared clonotypes between healthy human individuals. Notes on the study in general: Sharing across four donors was seen in roughly 5% of naive CD4 clonotypes. Among donors, the sharing of clonotypes was expected to be influenced by sequencing depth.

Into CD45RA+ naive and CD45RA-negative memory subsets, the CD4+ cells were split. TCRdb's table, derived via immunoSEQ multiplex PCR, lists solely in-frame clones and lacks some. Among roughly 2.2 million clones listed, more than 80% were seen once. In the case of this clone: The antigen is not known.

Germline V gives CDR1 SGDLS, CDR2 YYNGEE. There are 15 residues in the CDR3. Trimming took 3 bases from V and 4 from J; bases not matched to a gene: 6. Sample: naive CD4+ T cells from PBMCs. Specified subset: CD45RA+ positively selected. This receptor was identified in a man aged 18 to 29 in good health. Some clones in this sample may be carry-over from other donors' samples. The V call is TRBV9, the J call TRBJ2-5; TRBD1 aligns across 10 bases. CDR3 loop: CASSALGQGLETQYF. The CDR3 DNA sequence: TGTGCCAGCAGCGCCCTGGGACAGGGGTTAGAGACCCAGTACTTC. Variable domain in full (rest from reference TRBV9 and TRBJ2-5): DSGVTQTPKHLITATGQRVTLRCSPRSGDLSVYWYQQSLDQGLQFLIQYYNGEERAKGNILERFSAQQFPDLHSELNLSSLELGDSALYFCASSALGQGLETQYFGPGTRLLVL.